These 21 T cell receptor beta chains were all obtained from the same sample, sequenced in a study of blood T cell repertoires in COVID-19. Sequencing used immunoSEQ multiplex PCR; TCRdb keeps in-frame clones, though not all of them. This sample has approximately 150,000 clones, with roughly 87% found just once. Sequencing was carried out using peripheral blood. Receptors originate from a woman between 45 and 60 years old with acute or convalescent COVID-19.

This chain links TRBV11-2 with TRBJ1-4; D unclear. CDR1 SGHAT and CDR2 FQNNGV come from the germline V gene. The CDR3 contains 15 residues. Trimming took off 6 bases at V and 4 bases at J, with 15 bases between the two ends. The CDR3 DNA reads TGTGCCAGCAGGCCTTCCGGGAATCTTAATGAAAAACTGTTTTTT. Residues: CASRPSGNLNEKLFF. Combining the CDR3 with reference TRBV11-2 and TRBJ1-4 gives the whole variable domain EAGVAQSPRYKIIEKRQSVAFWCNPISGHATLYWYQQILGQGPKLLIQFQNNGVVDDSQLPKDRFSAERLKGVDSTLKIQPAKLEDSAVYLCASRPSGNLNEKLFFGSGTQLSVL.

This chain connects TRBV5-6 to TRBJ2-3, with D maybe TRBD1 (5 bases). V was shortened by 0 bases and J by 4 bases, with 6 bases between the two germline ends. Germline-derived CDR1 and CDR2 are SGHDT and YYEEEE. This CDR3 comprises 13 residues. The CDR3 loop reads CASSLEGSDTQYF. The CDR3 DNA is TGTGCCAGCAGCTTGGAGGGGTCAGATACGCAGTATTTT.

The chain uses TRBV7-8 and TRBJ1-2, with 7 bases fitting TRBD1. The trim removed 5 bases at V and 8 bases at J, leaving 20 bases unmatched. The CDR3 extends over 17 amino acids. CDR1 is SGHVS, CDR2 FQNEAQ, per germline. In DNA, the CDR3 is TGTGCCAGCAGCCCGAAGAGACACAATGACAGGGCCGAGGGCTACACCTTC. This sequence encodes CASSPKRHNDRAEGYTF.

The chain links TRBV7-9 to TRBJ2-1; D is perhaps TRBD2 (6 bases). Per germline, CDR1 SEHNR and CDR2 FQNEAQ (reference sequence). The CDR3 spans 18 residues. V was clipped by 6 bases and J by 4 bases, with 25 bases between them. The CDR3 sequence is CASSSIQLARDTYNEQFF. Here the CDR3 DNA reads TGTGCCAGCAGTTCCATTCAGCTAGCGCGGGATACTTACAATGAGCAGTTCTTC.

The chain links TRBV21-1 to TRBJ2-7; the table's D call, TRBD1, has no DNA check behind it. TRBV21-1 is recorded as a pseudogene. The CDR3 is made up of 15 amino acids. CDR3 bases: TGTGCCACCGACCTGACAGGGGCCTACTTTTACGAGCAGTACTTC. It is translated as CATDLTGAYFYEQYF.

V gene TRBV6-6 combines with J gene TRBJ1-1; 7 bases line up with TRBD1. J was trimmed by 4 bases and V by 4 bases; bases with no gene match: 3. Germline-derived CDR1 and CDR2 are MNHNY and SVGAGI (reference sequence). This CDR3 is 13 amino acids long. CDR3 DNA sequence: TGTGCCAGCAGTTCAGGGGGAGGCACTGAAGCTTTCTTT. Its protein product is CASSSGGGTEAFF.

This chain links TRBV7-8 with TRBJ2-4; TRBD1 agrees at 8 bases. The germline CDR1 and CDR2 sequences are SGHVS and FQNEAQ. J was trimmed by 7 bases and V by 4 bases; bases with no gene match: 12. The CDR3 is 16 residues long. The CDR3 spells CASSSRMTGVGNIQYF. The CDR3 DNA is TGTGCCAGCAGCTCGAGGATGACAGGGGTAGGGAACATTCAGTACTTC.

V usage is TRBV7-2 and J usage is TRBJ2-6, with 9 bases aligning to TRBD2. Germline V lookup: CDR1 SGHTA, CDR2 FQGNSA. V was pared by 5 bases and J by 0 bases, with 11 bases of the junction left unmatched. The CDR3 is 19 residues long. The CDR3 reads CASSVGRLAVFSGANVLTF. The CDR3 coding sequence is TGTGCCAGCAGCGTGGGTAGACTAGCGGTTTTCTCTGGGGCCAACGTCCTGACTTTC.

The V and J genes are TRBV3-1 (or the pseudogene TRBV3-2) and TRBJ1-1; a weak D match, TRBD1 (5 bases). This CDR3 region has 14 residues. V dropped 0 bases and J dropped 4 bases, with 9 bases sitting between them. The germline V gene has CDR1 LGHDT and CDR2 YNNKEL (reference sequence). The CDR3 DNA reads as TGTGCCAGCAGCCAAGATTTAGGGGTCACTGAAGCTTTCTTT. It yields the protein CASSQDLGVTEAFF.

The rearrangement uses TRBV6-5 and TRBJ1-6; D ambiguous. The CDR3 loop spans 15 amino acids. Trimming left V 5 bases short and J 0 bases short, with 8 bases between. Germline-derived CDR1 and CDR2 are MNHEY and SVGAGI. The CDR3 sequence is CASSQKSSYNSPLHF. The CDR3 DNA reads as TGTGCCAGCAGTCAAAAGAGCTCCTATAATTCACCCCTCCACTTT.

The CDR3 region is CASGQVRTGELFF. The CDR3 DNA follows: TGTGCCAGCGGACAGGTTCGCACCGGGGAGCTGTTTTTT. This chain links TRBV7-3 with TRBJ2-2, with 7 bases matching TRBD1. J was trimmed by 4 bases and V by 8 bases; bases with no gene match: 4. Germline loops: CDR1 SGHTA, CDR2 FQGTGA. This CDR3 spans 13 amino acids.

This sequence joins TRBV4-2 and TRBJ2-3; D gene ambiguous. From germline, CDR1 is LGHNA and CDR2 YNFKEQ. The germline V and J ends were trimmed by 3 bases and 3 bases, with 4 bases remaining between them. The CDR3 covers 12 residues. DNA for the CDR3: TGTGCCAGCAGCCAGAGTACAGATACGCAGTATTTT. Protein product: CASSQSTDTQYF.

In this sample, this clone turned up a few times. The chain combines TRBV3-1 (or the pseudogene TRBV3-2) with TRBJ1-5, with TRBD1 as a possible D gene (6 bases). The CDR3 contains 15 residues. The V gene lost 3 bases and the J gene lost 4 bases, with 13 bases spanning the gap. Germline V gene data show CDR1 as LGHDT and CDR2 as YNNKEL (reference sequence). The chain's CDR3 is CASSHGQPTNQPQHF. In DNA, the CDR3 is TGTGCCAGCAGCCATGGACAGCCTACTAATCAGCCCCAGCATTTT.

The CDR3 DNA reads TGTGCCAGCAGACGGACTAGCGGGGGCTACGAGCAGTACTTC. Translation: CASRRTSGGYEQYF. The chain couples TRBV3-1 (or the pseudogene TRBV3-2) to TRBJ2-7; 13 positions match TRBD2. The ends lost 6 bases at V and 3 bases at J; junction bases unmatched: 2. Germline-derived CDR1 and CDR2 are LGHDT and YNNKEL (reference sequence). This CDR3 contains 14 residues.

The chain uses TRBV7-9 and TRBJ2-7; 9 bases match TRBD1. The V and J ends lost 1 base and 7 bases, in that order; junction bases with no gene match: 5. The germline V gene has CDR1 SEHNR and CDR2 FQNEAQ (reference sequence). The CDR3 totals 14 residues. CDR3 sequence: CASSLDRGQEEQYF. The CDR3 region has the DNA TGTGCCAGCAGCTTAGACAGGGGGCAAGAAGAGCAGTACTTC.

V usage is TRBV28 and J usage is TRBJ1-2; the match to TRBD1 covers 7 bases. After removal of 6 bases from V and 4 bases from J, the junction contained 5 bases not matched to a gene. Germline values: CDR1 MDHEN, CDR2 SYDVKM. The CDR3 has 13 amino acids. The CDR3 region has the DNA TGTGCCAGCAGGGGGGACAGTGTCTATGGCTACACCTTC. Translating gives CASRGDSVYGYTF.

This chain joins TRBV30 and TRBJ1-2; TRBD1 is a possible D gene (5 bases). Looked up from germline, CDR1 is GTSNPN and CDR2 is SVGIG (reference sequence). V lost 8 bases to trimming and J lost 8 bases, with 18 bases between them. The CDR3 is 12 residues long. CDR3 loop: CARQEGRGGYTF. CDR3 DNA: TGTGCCCGCCAGGAGGGGAGGGGCGGCTACACCTTC.

This clone is a singleton in its sample. The chain links TRBV11-2 to TRBJ2-1; 7 bases are shared with TRBD1. V trimming: 5 bases; J trimming: 1 base; junction bases outside the gene matches: 8. The CDR3 loop spans 16 amino acids. Germline V lookup: CDR1 SGHAT, CDR2 FQNNGV. CDR3 protein: CASSTQGWTSYNEQFF. The CDR3 DNA reads as TGTGCCAGCAGCACACAGGGGTGGACGTCCTACAATGAGCAGTTCTTC.

V is TRBV12-5 and J is TRBJ2-3; 10 bases map to TRBD2. Germline assignment: CDR1 LGHNT and CDR2 FRNRAP. The CDR3 has 23 residues. Losses at the gene ends were 2 bases for V and 0 bases for J; bases not matched to a gene: 23. The CDR3 DNA sequence: TGTGCTAGTGGTTTGCCTAGATCGGATGGTAGCGGGGGGCAAAATTCTAGCACAGATACGCAGTATTTT. Its translation is CASGLPRSDGSGGQNSSTDTQYF.

V and J are TRBV5-6 and TRBJ2-1; possibly TRBD1 for D (6 bases). Trimming removed 0 bases from V and 4 bases from J, with 11 bases in between. The CDR3 has 15 amino acids. The germline CDR1 and CDR2 sequences are SGHDT and YYEEEE. As DNA, the CDR3 is TGTGCCAGCAGCTTGGCCCCACAGGGATACAATGAGCAGTTCTTC. Its protein is CASSLAPQGYNEQFF.

The J gene is TRBJ1-4, the V gene TRBV5-1; the match to TRBD1 covers 7 bases. The CDR3 is made up of 16 amino acids. The V segment lost 4 bases and the J segment 5 bases; nucleotides outside the gene matches: 11. Germline assignment: CDR1 SGHRS and CDR2 YFSETQ. The DNA for the CDR3 is TGCGCCAGCAGCCGAACCTCGGACAGGACGAATGAAAAACTGTTTTTT. It specifies CASSRTSDRTNEKLFF.